This T cell receptor beta chain appears in the sequencing data of a study of blood T cells in healthy people across ages. Overall study context: Researchers report that template switching captured about one barcoded beta molecule per two T cells.

V lost 5 bases and J 3 bases, leaving 14 bases between the germline ends. CDR1 is DFQATT and CDR2 is SNEGSKA in the germline V gene (reference sequence). The CDR3 spans 13 residues. With a J-beta primer mix and a sample-barcoded 5' primer, a second PCR ran about 6 to 11 cycles. TCRdb itself ran the 5' RACE reads through MiXCR, one entry per CDR3 protein. The sample gives about 680,000 distinct CDR3 sequences, 49% of which show up once; under 35% is in the top ten. The sequencing sample was made of blood. The chain combines TRBV20-1 with TRBJ2-7, with a weak D call TRBD1 (6 bases). The receptor was derived from a woman between 55 and 75 years old in good health. The CDR3 loop reads CSAPITGFYEQYF. The CDR3 bases are TGCAGTGCTCCTATTACAGGGTTCTACGAGCAGTACTTC.